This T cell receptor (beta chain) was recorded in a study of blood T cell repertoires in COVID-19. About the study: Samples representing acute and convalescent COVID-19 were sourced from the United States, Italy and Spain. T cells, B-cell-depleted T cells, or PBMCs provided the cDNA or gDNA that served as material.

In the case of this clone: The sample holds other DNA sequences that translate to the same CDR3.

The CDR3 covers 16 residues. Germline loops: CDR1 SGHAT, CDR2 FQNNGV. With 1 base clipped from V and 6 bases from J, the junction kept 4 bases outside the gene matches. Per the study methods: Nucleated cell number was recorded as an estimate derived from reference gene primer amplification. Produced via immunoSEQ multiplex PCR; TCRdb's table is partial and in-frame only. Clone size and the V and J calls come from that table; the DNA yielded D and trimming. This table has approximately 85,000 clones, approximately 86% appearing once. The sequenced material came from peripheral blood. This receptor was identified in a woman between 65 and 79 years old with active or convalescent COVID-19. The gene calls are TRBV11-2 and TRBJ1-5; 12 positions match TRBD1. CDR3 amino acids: CASSLGDRGLGQPQHF. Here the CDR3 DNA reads TGTGCCAGCAGCTTAGGGGACAGGGGGCTGGGTCAGCCCCAGCATTTT.